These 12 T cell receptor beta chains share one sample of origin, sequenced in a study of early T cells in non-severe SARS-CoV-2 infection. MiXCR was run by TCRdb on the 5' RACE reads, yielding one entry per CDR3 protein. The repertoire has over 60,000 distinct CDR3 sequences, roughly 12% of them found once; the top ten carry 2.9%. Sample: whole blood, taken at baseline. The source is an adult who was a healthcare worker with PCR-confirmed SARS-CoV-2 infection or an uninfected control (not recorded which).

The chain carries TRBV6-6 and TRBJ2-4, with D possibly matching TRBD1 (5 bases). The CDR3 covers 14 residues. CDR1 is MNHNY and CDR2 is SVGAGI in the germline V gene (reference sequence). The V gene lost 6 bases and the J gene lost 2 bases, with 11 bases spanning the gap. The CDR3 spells CASREDSTKNIQYF. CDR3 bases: TGTGCCAGCAGAGAAGACAGTACCAAAAACATTCAGTACTTC.

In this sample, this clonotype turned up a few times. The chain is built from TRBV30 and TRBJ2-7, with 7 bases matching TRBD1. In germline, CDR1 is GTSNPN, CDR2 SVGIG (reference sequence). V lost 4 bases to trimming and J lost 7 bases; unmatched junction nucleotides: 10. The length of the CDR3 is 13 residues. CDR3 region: CAWKGDRAVEQYF. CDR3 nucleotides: TGTGCCTGGAAAGGAGACAGGGCTGTGGAGCAGTACTTC.

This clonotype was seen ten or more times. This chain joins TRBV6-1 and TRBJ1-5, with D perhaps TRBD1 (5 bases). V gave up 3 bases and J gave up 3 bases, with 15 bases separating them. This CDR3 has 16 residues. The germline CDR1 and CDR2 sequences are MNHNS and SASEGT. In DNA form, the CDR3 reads TGTGCCAGCAGTGAGCGATCGACAGACCTCAATCAGCCCCAGCATTTT. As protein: CASSERSTDLNQPQHF.

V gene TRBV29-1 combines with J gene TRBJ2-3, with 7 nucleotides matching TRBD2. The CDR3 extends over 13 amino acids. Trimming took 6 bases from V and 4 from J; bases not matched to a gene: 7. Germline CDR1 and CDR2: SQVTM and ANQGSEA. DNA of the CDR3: TGCAGCGTCCAGACTAGCCCCCCAGATACGCAGTATTTT. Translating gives CSVQTSPPDTQYF.

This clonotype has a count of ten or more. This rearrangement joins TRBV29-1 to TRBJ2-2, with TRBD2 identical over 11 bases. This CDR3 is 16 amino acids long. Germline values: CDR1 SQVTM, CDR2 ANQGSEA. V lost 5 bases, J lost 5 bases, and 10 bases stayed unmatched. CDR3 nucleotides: TGCAGCGTTTTAGGACCTAGCGGGGGGTTGACCGGGGAGCTGTTTTTT. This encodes CSVLGPSGGLTGELFF.

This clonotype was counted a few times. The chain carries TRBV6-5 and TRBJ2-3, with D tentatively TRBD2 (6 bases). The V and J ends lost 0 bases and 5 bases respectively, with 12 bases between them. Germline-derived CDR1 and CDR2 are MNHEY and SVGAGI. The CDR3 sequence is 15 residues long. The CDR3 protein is CASSYSSSDEDTQYF. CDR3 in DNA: TGTGCCAGCAGTTACTCGTCTAGCGACGAAGATACGCAGTATTTT.

CDR3 nucleotides: TGTGCCAGCAGTTACGCCAGGGCCCCCTCCGAGGCTTTCTTT. This encodes CASSYARAPSEAFF. This chain joins TRBV6-2 or TRBV6-3 and TRBJ1-1; the D gene is possibly TRBD1 (5 bases). Trimming pared 2 bases from V and 11 bases from J, leaving 18 bases between. CDR1 and CDR2 (germline): MNHEY, SVGEGT. The CDR3 consists of 14 residues.

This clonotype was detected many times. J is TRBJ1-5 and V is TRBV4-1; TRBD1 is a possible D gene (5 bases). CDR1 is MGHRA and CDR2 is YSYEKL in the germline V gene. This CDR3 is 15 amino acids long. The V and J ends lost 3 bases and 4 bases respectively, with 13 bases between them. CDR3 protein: CASSQWNAGNQPQHF. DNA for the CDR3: TGCGCCAGCAGCCAGTGGAACGCAGGGAATCAGCCCCAGCATTTT.

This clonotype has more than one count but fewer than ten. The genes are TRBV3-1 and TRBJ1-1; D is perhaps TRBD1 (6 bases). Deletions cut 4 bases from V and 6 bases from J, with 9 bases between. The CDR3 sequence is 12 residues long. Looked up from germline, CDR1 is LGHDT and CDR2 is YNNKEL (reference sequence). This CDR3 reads CASSLRTAEAFF. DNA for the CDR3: TGTGCCAGCAGCCTTCGGACAGCTGAAGCTTTCTTT.

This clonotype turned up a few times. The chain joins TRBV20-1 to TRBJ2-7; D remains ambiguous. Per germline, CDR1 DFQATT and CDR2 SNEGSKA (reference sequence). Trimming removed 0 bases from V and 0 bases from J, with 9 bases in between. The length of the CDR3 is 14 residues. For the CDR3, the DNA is TGCAGTGCTAGAGATCGGCGCAGCTCCTACGAGCAGTACTTC. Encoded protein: CSARDRRSSYEQYF.

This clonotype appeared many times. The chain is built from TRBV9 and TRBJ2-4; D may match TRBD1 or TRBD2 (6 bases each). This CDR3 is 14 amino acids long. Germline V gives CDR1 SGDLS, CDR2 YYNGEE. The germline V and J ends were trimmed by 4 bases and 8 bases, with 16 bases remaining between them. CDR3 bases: TGTGCCAGCAGCCTCGACGGGGGCCAGGACATTCAGTACTTC. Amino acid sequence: CASSLDGGQDIQYF.

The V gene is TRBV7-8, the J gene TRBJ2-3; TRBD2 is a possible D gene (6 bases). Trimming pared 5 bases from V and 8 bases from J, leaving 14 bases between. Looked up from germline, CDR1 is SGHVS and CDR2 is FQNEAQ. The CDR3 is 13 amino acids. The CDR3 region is CASSASRLGTQYF. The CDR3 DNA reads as TGTGCCAGCAGCGCATCTCGACTAGGTACGCAGTATTTT.